These T cell receptor beta chains were read from a single sample in a study of breast tumors, draining lymph nodes, adjacent tissues. From the multiplex PCR reads, TCRdb called clonotypes with MiXCR, one entry per CDR3 protein. Among 20,000 to 25,000 distinct CDR3 sequences listed, approximately 23% were seen once. The sample taken for sequencing was breast tumor tissue. The receptors shown here come from a female donor with breast cancer. Some clones in this sample may be carry-over from other donors' samples. Both conserved end residues are part of each CDR3. A D gene is named only where the DNA matches it firmly. Some rows mark clone size as missing; the rest say once, few, many or name a class of expanded clone.

d_call	v_call	clone_size	j_call	cdr3_nt	cdr3_aa
.	TRBV5-4	many	TRBJ2-2	TGTGCCAGCAGCCCACGACTAGGAGTGAACACCGGGGAGCTGTTTTTT	CASSPRLGVNTGELFF
TRBD1	TRBV7-8	medium-sized	TRBJ2-7	TGTGCCAGCAGCTTAGGGACAGGGGGCTCCTACGAGCAGTACTTC	CASSLGTGGSYEQYF
TRBD2	TRBV9	many	TRBJ2-2	TGTGCCAGCAGCGTCAAACCGGGACTAGCGGGAGGCCCGGTCACCGGGGAGCTGTTTTTT	CASSVKPGLAGGPVTGELFF
TRBD1	TRBV20-1	many	TRBJ1-5	TGCAGTGCTAGAGATGGTCCAGGGGGACGGGGAGGCAATCAGCCCCAGCATTTT	CSARDGPGGRGGNQPQHF
.	TRBV5-1	once	TRBJ1-5	TGCGCCAGCAGCTCGCCCGGACGAGGACAAACAGATACGCAGCATTTT	CASSSPGRGQTDTQHF
.	TRBV7-9	many	TRBJ2-5	TGTGCCAGCAGCCTCCGGGCCCTAGCCTATCAAGAGACCCAGTACTTC	CASSLRALAYQETQYF
TRBD1	TRBV6-1	many	TRBJ1-5	TGTGCCAGCGGCCCAGACAGGGCTCGTCAGCCCCAGCATTTT	CASGPDRARQPQHF
.	TRBV7-9	many	TRBJ2-1	TGTGCCAGCAGCTGGGACAACAATGAGCAGTTCTTC	CASSWDNNEQFF
TRBD2	TRBV2	many	TRBJ2-7	TGTGCCAGCATAGAGCGGGAGACCTCCTACGAGCAGTACTTC	CASIERETSYEQYF
.	TRBV28	many	TRBJ2-2	TGTGCCAGCAACGGGAACACCGGGGAGCTGTTTTTT	CASNGNTGELFF
.	TRBV20-1	.	TRBJ1-2	TGCAGTGCTAGAACGTCGGGGGTTGGAGGCTACACCTTC	CSARTSGVGGYTF
.	TRBV7-7	medium-sized	TRBJ2-1	TGTGCTAGCATTAGCGTGAATGAGCAGTTCTTC	CASISVNEQFF
TRBD2	TRBV6-6	many	TRBJ2-4	TGTGCCAGCAGAGGGACTAGCGGGAGGGCCGCTGCGAACATTCAGTACTTC	CASRGTSGRAAANIQYF
.	TRBV28	.	TRBJ2-2	TGTGCCAGCAGTCAGGCGAAGAGCACCGGGGTGCTGTTTTTT	CASSQAKSTGVLFF
.	TRBV4-1	many	TRBJ2-7	TGCGCCAGCAGCCCCTTCGGACATCCACGCCACGAGCAGTACTTC	CASSPFGHPRHEQYF
TRBD2	TRBV20-1	many	TRBJ2-3	TGCAGTGCACCCTTAAGGGCAGGGAGGGCCACAGATACGCAGTATTTT	CSAPLRAGRATDTQYF
.	TRBV20-1	many	TRBJ2-1	TGCAGTGCCCCGATTAGCGGAAGAAACAATAAGCAGTTCTTC	CSAPISGRNNKQFF
TRBD1	TRBV28	.	TRBJ2-3	TGTGCCAGCAGTTTAAGGGGGCCAGATACGCAGTATTTT	CASSLRGPDTQYF
TRBD1	TRBV5-1	medium-sized	TRBJ1-2	TGCGCCAGCGGGACAGGGCCGAACTATGGCTACACCTTC	CASGTGPNYGYTF
.	TRBV6-1	.	TRBJ2-7	TGTGCCAGCAGTGAACCAGGACGGACTGCCTACGAGCAGTACTTC	CASSEPGRTAYEQYF
.	TRBV28	many	TRBJ2-3	TGTGCCAGCAGTTCCGGCGAGGCGCCCAGGACAGATACGCAGTATTTT	CASSSGEAPRTDTQYF
TRBD1	TRBV2	medium-sized	TRBJ2-1	TGTGCCAGCAGCTTCAGACAGGGATATGAGCAGTTCTTC	CASSFRQGYEQFF
TRBD1	TRBV28	.	TRBJ2-7	TGTGCCAGCAGTGTCGGACAGGAGGCATACGAGCAGTACTTC	CASSVGQEAYEQYF
TRBD2	TRBV5-1	many	TRBJ2-1	TGCGCCAGCAGCATTAGCGGGGACTCCTACAATGAGCAGTTCTTC	CASSISGDSYNEQFF
.	TRBV7-9	many	TRBJ2-7	TGTGCCAGCAGCTTACGAGTTTACGAGCAGTACTTC	CASSLRVYEQYF
.	TRBV12-3/TRBV12-4	many	TRBJ2-2	TGTGCCAGCACCCCCCAGGGGGGAAACGCCGGGGAGCTGTTTTTT	CASTPQGGNAGELFF
.	TRBV7-9	medium-sized	TRBJ2-1	TGTGCCAGCAGCTTAACAGGGTTTAACAATGAGCAGTTCTTC	CASSLTGFNNEQFF
TRBD2	TRBV5-8	many	TRBJ2-1	TGTGCCAGCAGCGACGGCGGGAGGGCGAAATCCTACAATGAGCAGTTCTTC	CASSDGGRAKSYNEQFF
.	TRBV27	many	TRBJ1-5	TGTGCCAGCAGTTTATCCTCAGTTGGTTCTCAGCCCCAGCATTTT	CASSLSSVGSQPQHF
TRBD1	TRBV7-3	many	TRBJ2-3	TGTGCCAGCAGCTCAAGAGGACAGGTAACGCAGTATTTT	CASSSRGQVTQYF
TRBD1	TRBV11-1	.	TRBJ1-1	TGTGCCAGCAGCTTAGCGACAGGGTTGAACACTGAAGCTTTCTTT	CASSLATGLNTEAFF
.	TRBV4-3	.	TRBJ2-1	TGCGCCAGCAGCCAAGGGACTAGGGGGAGTTTTAATGAGCAGTTCTTC	CASSQGTRGSFNEQFF
.	TRBV2	many	TRBJ1-4	TGTGCCAGCATCGACAGGCGCCCTGAAAAACTGTTTTTT	CASIDRRPEKLFF
TRBD2	TRBV7-9	many	TRBJ2-1	TGTGCCAGCAGCTCTACCGGGACTAGCGGGAGAGGGGGGTCCTACAATGAGCAGTTCTTC	CASSSTGTSGRGGSYNEQFF
.	TRBV5-4	many	TRBJ2-1	TGTGCCAGCATCGCAGGGGCTAATGGGTACAATGAGCAGTTCTTC	CASIAGANGYNEQFF
.	TRBV7-9	many	TRBJ2-3	TGTGCCAGCAGCTGGGGGGCAGGGGAAGCGTATTTT	CASSWGAGEAYF
.	TRBV11-2	few	TRBJ2-3	TGTGCCAGCAGCTCCACCATTAGCCGTCTCACAGATACGCAGTATTTT	CASSSTISRLTDTQYF
.	TRBV7-3	medium-sized	TRBJ2-7	TGTGCCAGCACCTCGCCCGGGACGGATAGCTACGAGCAGTACTTC	CASTSPGTDSYEQYF
.	TRBV18	many	TRBJ2-7	TGTGCCAGCTCACCCGGCAGAACTCCGAACGAGCAGTACTTC	CASSPGRTPNEQYF
.	TRBV12-3/TRBV12-4	many	TRBJ2-1	TGTGCCAGCAGTTTAATCCGTAACAATGAGCAGTTCTTC	CASSLIRNNEQFF
.	TRBV6-1	many	TRBJ1-6	TGTGCCAGCAGTGAAACCAACAGGGCCTCCTATAATTCACCCCTCCACTTT	CASSETNRASYNSPLHF
.	TRBV5-8	many	TRBJ2-2	TGTGCCAGCAGCTCGAACCCCCGGGACGGTTACACCGGGGAGCTGTTTTTT	CASSSNPRDGYTGELFF
TRBD2	TRBV4-1	few	TRBJ2-5	TGCGCCAGCAGCTACGGGACTAGCGGGAGCCCGTACCAAGAGACCCAGTACTTC	CASSYGTSGSPYQETQYF
.	TRBV7-3	.	TRBJ2-1	TGTGCCAGCAGCTTAATGGGAAATGAGCAGTTCTTC	CASSLMGNEQFF
TRBD1	TRBV28	many	TRBJ1-2	TGTGCCAGCAGCCCGGACAGGGGCTATGGCTACACCTTC	CASSPDRGYGYTF
.	TRBV11-2	many	TRBJ2-7	TGTGCCAGCAGCTTATTCCTAGCCCTATACGAGCAGTACTTC	CASSLFLALYEQYF
.	TRBV18	.	TRBJ2-1	TGTGCCAGCTCACCCCAACCGTTCCGTGAGCAGTTCTTC	CASSPQPFREQFF
.	TRBV30	.	TRBJ1-1	TGTGCCTGGAGTGAAGGGACGGGAGCTTTCTTT	CAWSEGTGAFF
TRBD2	TRBV12-5	many	TRBJ2-1	TGTGCTAGTGGTTTGGCTGAGGCTAGCGGGATCGCGGAGTTCTTC	CASGLAEASGIAEFF
TRBD1	TRBV2	medium-sized	TRBJ1-2	TGTGCCAGCAGTACCTCAACGACAGGGGGCGATTATGGCTACACCTTC	CASSTSTTGGDYGYTF
.	TRBV30	many	TRBJ2-7	TGTGCCTGGGCAGACTTTACCTACGAGCAGTACTTC	CAWADFTYEQYF
TRBD2	TRBV28	many	TRBJ2-1	TGTGCCAGCAGTCCCGGACTAGCGGAGAGATACAATGAGCAGTTCTTC	CASSPGLAERYNEQFF
.	TRBV6-1	few	TRBJ1-1	TGTGCCAGCAGTGAATTAGGCATTCTGAGCACTGAAGCTTTCTTT	CASSELGILSTEAFF
.	TRBV30	many	TRBJ2-5	TGTGCCTGGGCCACTTGGGGCAGGGACATGGGGGAGACCCAGTACTTC	CAWATWGRDMGETQYF
.	TRBV7-6	.	TRBJ2-3	TGTGCCAGCAGCTTAGCGGGGTTCACAGATACGCAGTATTTT	CASSLAGFTDTQYF
TRBD1	TRBV24-1	many	TRBJ2-3	TGTGCCACAAACAGGGGTGGCACAGATACGCAGTATTTT	CATNRGGTDTQYF